This TCR beta chain derives from a study of Ad26.COV2.S vaccination and SARS-CoV-2 variants. Germline loops: CDR1 SGHAT, CDR2 FQDESV (reference sequence). This CDR3 is built from 16 residues. The ends lost 5 bases at V and 3 bases at J; junction bases unmatched: 12. Data came from immunoSEQ multiplex PCR; TCRdb stores just in-frame clones and leaves some out. This table has roughly 350,000 clones, about nine tenths appearing once. The treatment: around 19 received Ad26.COV2.S at low or high dose, single or two shots; roughly five received placebo; per-sample allocation not given. Sampling happened 63 days after the first vaccine or placebo injection. At a Boston site, the person donating was an adult of 18-55 years.

The starting material was peripheral blood, obtained in a trial of Ad26.COV2.S vaccine versus placebo. This sequence was found in a person aged 18-60 years who received the Ad26.COV2.S COVID-19 vaccine or a placebo. J is TRBJ2-7 and V is TRBV11-1; 8 nucleotides line up with TRBD1. The CDR3 reads CASSHPRTGLSYEQYF. The CDR3 region has the DNA TGTGCCAGCAGCCACCCCCGGACAGGGTTAAGCTACGAGCAGTACTTC.